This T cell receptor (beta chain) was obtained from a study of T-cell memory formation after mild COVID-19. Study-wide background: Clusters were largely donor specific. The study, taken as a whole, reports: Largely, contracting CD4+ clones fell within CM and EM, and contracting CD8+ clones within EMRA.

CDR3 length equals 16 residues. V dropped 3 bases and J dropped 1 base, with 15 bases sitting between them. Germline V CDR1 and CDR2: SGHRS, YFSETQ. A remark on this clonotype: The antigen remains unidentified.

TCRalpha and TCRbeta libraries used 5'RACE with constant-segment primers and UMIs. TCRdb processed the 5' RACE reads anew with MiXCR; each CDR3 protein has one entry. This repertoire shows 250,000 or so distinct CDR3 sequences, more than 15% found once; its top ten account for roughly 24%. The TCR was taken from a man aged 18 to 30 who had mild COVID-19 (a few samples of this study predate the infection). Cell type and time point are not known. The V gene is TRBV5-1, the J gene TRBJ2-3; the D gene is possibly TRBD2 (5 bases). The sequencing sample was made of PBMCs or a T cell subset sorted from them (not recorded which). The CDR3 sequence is CASSWRLRDRTDTQYF. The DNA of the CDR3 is TGCGCCAGCAGCTGGAGGTTGAGGGATCGCACAGATACGCAGTATTTT.